A single sample gave rise to the 31 T cell receptor beta chains below, sequenced in a study of early T cells in non-severe SARS-CoV-2 infection. TCRdb itself ran the 5' RACE reads through MiXCR, one entry per CDR3 protein. The sample lists roughly 66,000 distinct CDR3 sequences, less than 9.5% seen once, with approximately 3% in the top ten. Sequencing was done on a sample of whole blood. These receptors originate from an adult who was a healthcare worker with PCR-confirmed SARS-CoV-2 infection or an uninfected control (not recorded which).

This clonotype was found many times. The gene calls are TRBV12-3 or TRBV12-4 and TRBJ1-6, with D hard to call. There are 15 residues in the CDR3. V lost 3 bases and J lost 9, with 15 bases in between. DNA of the CDR3: TGTGCCAGCAGTTTCTCGGGGAGACCAGCTTCACCCCTCCACTTT. Its protein is CASSFSGRPASPLHF.

This clonotype has a handful of counts. V and J are TRBV21-1 and TRBJ1-2; the table's D call of TRBD1 was not tested on the DNA. TRBV21-1 is tagged as a pseudogene. The CDR3 has 19 residues. In DNA form, the CDR3 reads TGTGCCAGCAGCAAAGCTTGCGGACAGGGGACGGCTTGTAACTATGGCTACACCTTC. This codes for CASSKACGQGTACNYGYTF.

In its sample, this clonotype was seen a few times. The rearrangement links TRBV20-1 to TRBJ2-7; D is perhaps TRBD1 (6 bases). Germline lookup yields CDR1 DFQATT and CDR2 SNEGSKA (reference sequence). This CDR3 region has 13 residues. The germline V and J ends were trimmed by 6 bases and 6 bases, with 18 bases remaining between them. The CDR3 nucleotides are TGCAGTGCCAGGGACATCAGAAGCTTCGAGCAGTACTTC. This encodes CSARDIRSFEQYF.

V and J are TRBV4-3 and TRBJ2-2; a weak D match, TRBD1 (6 bases). From germline, CDR1 is LGHNA and CDR2 YSLEER. The CDR3 extends over 16 amino acids. V was cut by 5 bases and J by 3 bases, with 16 bases left in between. The CDR3 sequence: CASSLRGTPHTGELFF. Written as DNA, the CDR3 is TGCGCCAGCAGCTTACGTGGGACACCTCACACCGGGGAGCTGTTTTTT.

This sequence joins TRBV2 and TRBJ2-1; D is undetermined. The V end lost 10 bases, the J end lost 9 bases, and 13 bases lay between the germline ends. The CDR3 covers 11 residues. Germline loops: CDR1 SNHLY, CDR2 FYNNEI. CDR3 loop: CATLVTTEQFF. Written as DNA, the CDR3 is TGTGCCACCCTAGTCACCACTGAGCAGTTCTTC.

Notes on this clonotype: This may be a read error, as it is one base from a much larger clone. The rearrangement uses TRBV10-3 and TRBJ2-3; 7 nucleotides agree with TRBD1. Germline loops: CDR1 ENHRY, CDR2 SYGVKD. The CDR3 totals 15 residues. CDR3: CVTKLGQVETDTQYF. CDR3 coding DNA: TGTGTCACCAAATTAGGACAGGTGGAGACAGATACGCAGTATTTT.

This chain connects TRBV12-3 or TRBV12-4 to TRBJ2-7; 9 positions match TRBD2. The length of the CDR3 is 15 residues. With 6 bases clipped from V and 3 bases from J, the junction kept 9 bases outside the gene matches. DNA of the CDR3: TGTGCCAGCAGCCCCATTCTACTAGCGGGCTACGAGCAGTACTTC. Its translation is CASSPILLAGYEQYF.

There are a few counts of this clonotype. This chain links TRBV5-4 with TRBJ2-1; a possible D gene is TRBD2 (6 bases). The CDR3 consists of 16 residues. CDR1 SGHNT and CDR2 YYREEE come from the germline V gene (reference sequence). With 3 bases removed from V and 0 bases from J, the gap between germline ends came to 13 bases. The CDR3 reads CASSSGGAYSYNEQFF. CDR3 nucleotides: TGTGCCAGCAGCTCCGGAGGGGCCTACTCCTACAATGAGCAGTTCTTC.

This clonotype was counted ten times or more. The chain has TRBV6-2 or TRBV6-3 and TRBJ2-1; 10 positions agree with TRBD2. V lost 5 bases and J lost 9; bases outside the gene matches: 13. CDR1 MNHEY and CDR2 SVGEGT come from the germline V gene. The CDR3 is 16 amino acids. This chain's CDR3 is CASSPLTSGMAGEQFF. DNA of the CDR3: TGTGCCAGCAGTCCCCTAACTAGCGGGATGGCGGGTGAGCAGTTCTTC.

In nucleotides, the CDR3 is TGTGCCAGCAGTAAACAGGGAGATGGCTACACCTTC. This gives the protein CASSKQGDGYTF. This chain connects TRBV28 to TRBJ1-2; a possible D gene is TRBD1 (6 bases). Between the trimmed V and J ends, which lost 5 bases and 6 bases, there was a span of 10 bases. Germline assignment: CDR1 MDHEN and CDR2 SYDVKM. The CDR3 runs to 12 residues.

This clonotype was detected only a few times. V and J are TRBV12-3 or TRBV12-4 and TRBJ1-1, with D unresolved. V was clipped by 0 bases and J by 7 bases, with 3 bases between them. The CDR3 is 11 residues long. In DNA, the CDR3 is TGTGCCAGCAGTTTAGCAAGTGAAGCTTTCTTT. It is translated as CASSLASEAFF.

At least ten counts were recorded for this clonotype. The chain combines TRBV20-1 with TRBJ1-1; 8 bases map to TRBD1. This CDR3 spans 14 amino acids. Per the germline V gene, CDR1 is DFQATT and CDR2 is SNEGSKA (reference sequence). V trimming: 5 bases; J trimming: 1 base; junction bases outside the gene matches: 6. The CDR3 nucleotides are TGCAGTGCTGGGCAGGGGGCCGGGAACACTGAAGCTTTCTTT. Translating gives CSAGQGAGNTEAFF.

This clonotype was observed many times. This chain links TRBV20-1 with TRBJ2-5; the match to TRBD1 covers 9 bases. The germline V gene encodes CDR1 DFQATT and CDR2 SNEGSKA (reference sequence). V was pared by 1 base and J by 4 bases, with 7 bases of the junction left unmatched. The CDR3 runs 15 residues. CDR3 DNA sequence: TGCAGTGCTAGAGGCTCCCTGGACAGGGGAGAGACCCAGTACTTC. This codes for CSARGSLDRGETQYF.

This clonotype was counted a few times. The chain is built from TRBV20-1 and TRBJ2-7; 7 nucleotides line up with TRBD1. The CDR3 length is 14 residues. Trimming took 2 bases from V and 2 from J; bases not matched to a gene: 6. Germline V CDR1 and CDR2: DFQATT, SNEGSKA (reference sequence). CDR3 residues: CSARPGQEPYEQYF. The CDR3 DNA is TGCAGTGCTAGACCAGGACAGGAACCCTACGAGCAGTACTTC.

This clonotype was found many times. This sequence joins TRBV6-6 and TRBJ2-5; D ambiguous. Trimming left V 7 bases short and J 4 bases short, with 19 bases between. The CDR3 is made up of 15 amino acids. CDR1 MNHNY and CDR2 SVGAGI come from the germline V gene (reference sequence). The CDR3 loop reads CASTVGPSTRETQYF. The CDR3, as DNA: TGTGCCAGCACCGTCGGGCCTTCCACTCGAGAGACCCAGTACTTC.

This clonotype was observed many times. The V gene is TRBV24-1, the J gene TRBJ1-5, with 10 bases identical to TRBD1. After removal of 2 bases from V and 1 base from J, the junction contained 4 bases not matched to a gene. The CDR3 totals 17 residues. Germline V gene data show CDR1 as KGHDR and CDR2 as SFDVKD. The CDR3, as DNA: TGTGCCACCAGTGATTCGGGGGGACAGGGGAGCAATCAGCCCCAGCATTTT. This gives the protein CATSDSGGQGSNQPQHF.

This clonotype was seen more than once but under ten times. This chain links TRBV28 with TRBJ2-3; TRBD1 matches 12 bases. The CDR3 has 15 amino acids. V lost 5 bases and J lost 5; bases outside the gene matches: 5. Germline V gene sequence: CDR1 MDHEN, CDR2 SYDVKM. As DNA, the CDR3 is TGTGCCAGCAGTCTCGGGACAGGGGGCCGAGATACGCAGTATTTT. This gives the protein CASSLGTGGRDTQYF.

This clonotype was found many times. The chain is built from TRBV5-1 and TRBJ2-3, with TRBD1 identical over 11 bases. Germline CDR1 and CDR2: SGHRS and YFSETQ. V trimming: 0 bases; J trimming: 4 bases; junction bases outside the gene matches: 4. The CDR3 length is 16 residues. The CDR3 spells CASSLVGQGASDTQYF. As DNA, the CDR3 is TGCGCCAGCAGCTTGGTCGGACAGGGGGCTTCAGATACGCAGTATTTT. The complete variable domain, with remaining parts taken from reference TRBV5-1 and TRBJ2-3, reads KAGVTQTPRYLIKTRGQQVTLSCSPISGHRSVSWYQQTPGQGLQFLFEYFSETQRNKGNFPGRFSGRQFSNSRSEMNVSTLELGDSALYLCASSLVGQGASDTQYFGPGTRLTVL.

The chain combines TRBV3-1 with TRBJ2-7; the D gene is possibly TRBD2 (5 bases). This CDR3 is 15 amino acids long. Germline loops: CDR1 LGHDT, CDR2 YNNKEL (reference sequence). With 0 bases removed from V and 1 base from J, the gap between germline ends came to 10 bases. This chain's CDR3 is CASSQDLRTSYEQYF. CDR3 in DNA: TGTGCCAGCAGCCAAGATCTCCGGACTTCCTACGAGCAGTACTTC.

CDR3 protein: CSAGGTSVLEPQYF. CDR3 nucleotides: TGCAGTGCTGGCGGGACTAGCGTGCTCGAGCCCCAGTACTTC. This chain joins TRBV20-1 and TRBJ2-5, with 10 bases identical to TRBD2. Germline V gene lookup returns CDR1 DFQATT and CDR2 SNEGSKA (reference sequence). This CDR3 is 14 amino acids long. Trimming took 5 bases from V and 9 from J; bases not matched to a gene: 12.

The V call is TRBV7-2, the J call TRBJ2-7, with D perhaps given as TRBD1 or TRBD2 (5 bases each). The V gene's germline CDR1 is SGHTA and CDR2 FQGNSA. This CDR3 region has 14 residues. Trimming left V 0 bases short and J 7 bases short, with 13 bases between. Written as DNA, the CDR3 is TGTGCCAGCAGCTTAGCGAGGGGCATAGTGGAGCAGTACTTC. This encodes CASSLARGIVEQYF.

This clonotype was found a few times. V and J are TRBV10-2 and TRBJ2-1; D is uncertain. The CDR3 extends over 12 amino acids. The V end lost 6 bases, the J end lost 5 bases, and 8 bases lay between the germline ends. Germline-derived CDR1 and CDR2 are WSHSY and SAAADI. Here the CDR3 reads CASSRVDNEQFF. CDR3 coding DNA: TGCGCCAGCAGCCGGGTAGACAATGAGCAGTTCTTC.

This clonotype was seen repeatedly, ten times or more. The chain has TRBV11-2 and TRBJ2-7; 10 nucleotides match TRBD2. Germline values: CDR1 SGHAT, CDR2 FQNNGV. Trimming cost V 5 bases and J 0 bases; bases outside gene matches: 4. CDR3 length: 15 residues. DNA of the CDR3: TGTGCCAGCAGCCTAGGGACTAGCGCCTCCTACGAGCAGTACTTC. Its translation is CASSLGTSASYEQYF.

In this sample, this clonotype turned up a few times. The chain uses TRBV27 and TRBJ2-5, with TRBD1 identical over 10 bases. The CDR3 length is 16 residues. The germline V gene encodes CDR1 MNHEY and CDR2 SMNVEV (reference sequence). V gave up 4 bases and J gave up 1 base; unmatched junction bases: 6. CDR3 DNA sequence: TGTGCCAGCAGTTCCCTCCGGACAGGGGGCCAAGAGACCCAGTACTTC. Its translation is CASSSLRTGGQETQYF.

This clonotype has a count of ten or more. The J gene is TRBJ2-3, the V gene TRBV25-1, with D unresolved. CDR1 and CDR2 from the germline V gene are MGHDK and SYGVNS. The ends were cut back, 3 bases at V and 0 bases at J, with 10 bases in the middle. This CDR3 has 15 residues. CDR3 sequence (DNA): TGTGCCAGCAGTGAGGCATTGCGCAGCACAGATACGCAGTATTTT. Residues: CASSEALRSTDTQYF.

Many counts were recorded for this clonotype. The DNA for the CDR3 is TGCAGTGCTAGAGAAACAGGGGACGAGCAGTACTTC. Translated, it gives CSARETGDEQYF. The chain recombines TRBV20-1 with TRBJ2-7, with TRBD1 matching 7 bases. Unmatched junction bases numbered 1, after V lost 0 bases and J lost 5 bases. There are 12 residues in the CDR3. CDR1 is DFQATT and CDR2 is SNEGSKA in the germline V gene (reference sequence).

This clonotype appeared many times. This sequence joins TRBV12-3 or TRBV12-4 and TRBJ1-5, with D possibly TRBD1 on 5 matching bases. This CDR3 has 14 amino acids. V shed 5 bases and J shed 3 bases, with 11 bases lying between them. CDR3 DNA sequence: TGTGCCAGCAGTCGCCTAGGGACCAATCAGCCCCAGCATTTT. This codes for CASSRLGTNQPQHF.

This clonotype was observed many times. The chain combines TRBV7-6 with TRBJ1-1, with a tentative D call TRBD1 (5 bases). V lost 5 bases to trimming and J lost 4 bases, with 14 bases between them. The V gene's germline CDR1 is SGHVS and CDR2 FNYEAQ. This CDR3 comprises 14 residues. The CDR3 loop is CASSPRGGGTEAFF. In DNA, the CDR3 is TGTGCCAGCAGCCCCCGGGGGGGAGGCACTGAAGCTTTCTTT.

This clonotype occurred a few times. This chain joins TRBV7-2 and TRBJ2-7; no firm D call. V shed 5 bases and J shed 7 bases, with 21 bases lying between them. The CDR3 spans 15 residues. CDR1 is SGHTA, CDR2 FQGNSA, per germline. The CDR3 sequence: CASSEAAVFSGEQYF. The DNA of the CDR3 is TGTGCCAGCAGCGAGGCGGCAGTTTTTTCGGGTGAGCAGTACTTC. Full variable domain (rest looked up from reference TRBV7-2 and TRBJ2-7): GAGVSQSPSNKVTEKGKDVELRCDPISGHTALYWYRQSLGQGLEFLIYFQGNSAPDKSGLPSDRFSAERTGGSVSTLTIQRTQQEDSAVYLCASSEAAVFSGEQYFGPGTRLTVT.

This clonotype has at least ten counts. The V and J genes are TRBV20-1 and TRBJ2-7, with D possibly matching TRBD1 (6 bases). The CDR3 spans 13 residues. Trimming took off 5 bases at V and 3 bases at J, with 14 bases between the two ends. CDR1 and CDR2 (germline): DFQATT, SNEGSKA (reference sequence). CDR3 protein: CSASDRPSYEQYF. DNA of the CDR3: TGCAGTGCTTCAGACAGGCCGAGCTACGAGCAGTACTTC.

In this sample, this clonotype turned up a few times. CDR3 loop: CASSEALGSSNQPQHF. CDR3 DNA: TGTGCCAGCAGTGAAGCCCTAGGGAGTAGCAATCAGCCCCAGCATTTT. This chain links TRBV6-1 with TRBJ1-5, with D hard to call. The V end was cut by 0 bases, the J end by 0 bases, with 9 bases between. There are 16 residues in the CDR3. CDR1 is MNHNS, CDR2 SASEGT, per germline.